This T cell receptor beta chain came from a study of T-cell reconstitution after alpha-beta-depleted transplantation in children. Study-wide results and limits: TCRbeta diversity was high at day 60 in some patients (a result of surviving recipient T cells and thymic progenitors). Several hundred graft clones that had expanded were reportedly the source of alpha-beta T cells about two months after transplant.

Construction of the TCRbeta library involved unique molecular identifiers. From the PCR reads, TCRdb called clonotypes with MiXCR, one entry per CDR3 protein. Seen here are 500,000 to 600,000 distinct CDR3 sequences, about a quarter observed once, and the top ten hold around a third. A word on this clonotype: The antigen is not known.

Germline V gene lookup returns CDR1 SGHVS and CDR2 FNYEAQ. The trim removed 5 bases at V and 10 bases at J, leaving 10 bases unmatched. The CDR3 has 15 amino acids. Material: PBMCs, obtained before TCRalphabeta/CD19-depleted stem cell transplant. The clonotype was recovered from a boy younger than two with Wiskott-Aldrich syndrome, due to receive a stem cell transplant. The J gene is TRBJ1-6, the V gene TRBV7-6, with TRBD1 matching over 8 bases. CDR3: CASSPDGDRSSPLHF. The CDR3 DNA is TGTGCCAGCAGCCCAGACGGGGACAGGTCCTCACCCCTCCACTTT.